One and the same sample provided the 23 T cell receptor beta chains below, sequenced in a study of T cell responses to AZD1222 COVID-19 vaccine. Repertoires were generated with immunoSEQ multiplex PCR, while TCRdb's copy carries only in-frame clones and drops some. The table records more than 95,000 clones, roughly 89% of them present only once. The sample was peripheral blood, taken on day 0 of AZD1222 vaccination. The receptors originated from an adult in good health.

The rearrangement uses TRBV7-2 and TRBJ1-5, with D perhaps matching TRBD1 (5 bases). This CDR3 has 15 amino acids. Germline loops: CDR1 SGHTA, CDR2 FQGNSA. V was shortened by 1 base and J by 11 bases, with 18 bases between the two germline ends. Here the CDR3 reads CASSLDGANRGTQHF. The CDR3 region has the DNA TGTGCCAGCAGCTTAGATGGGGCCAATCGGGGAACCCAGCATTTT.

The CDR3 sequence: CASSLTRARELTGELFF. The DNA for the CDR3 is TGTGCCAGCAGCCTTACGAGGGCTCGAGAACTCACCGGGGAGCTGTTTTTT. The chain links TRBV4-2 to TRBJ2-2, with a possible D match to TRBD2 (5 bases). The V and J ends lost 4 bases and 4 bases respectively, with 19 bases between them. The CDR3 is made up of 17 amino acids. Germline loops: CDR1 LGHNA, CDR2 YNFKEQ.

J is TRBJ2-7 and V is TRBV5-1; D perhaps matches TRBD1 (5 bases). The V and J ends lost 1 base and 0 bases respectively, with 8 bases between them. CDR1 is SGHRS and CDR2 is YFSETQ in the germline V gene. The CDR3 runs to 14 residues. CDR3 DNA: TGCGCCAGCAGCTTGCTACAGGACTCCTACGAGCAGTACTTC. Translating it yields CASSLLQDSYEQYF.

The rearrangement links TRBV29-1 to TRBJ1-1; 7 bases are shared with TRBD1. This CDR3 has 12 residues. The V and J ends lost 6 bases and 7 bases, in that order; junction bases with no gene match: 8. Germline V gives CDR1 SQVTM, CDR2 ANQGSEA. This CDR3 reads CSVKGGAGEAFF. The CDR3 DNA reads as TGCAGCGTGAAAGGGGGCGCGGGTGAAGCTTTCTTT.

This clone was picked up one time. The J gene is TRBJ1-4, the V gene TRBV9; 9 bases map to TRBD1. After removal of 3 bases from V and 7 bases from J, the junction contained 4 bases not matched to a gene. Germline V CDR1 and CDR2: SGDLS, YYNGEE. The CDR3 is 14 amino acids. Here the CDR3 reads CASSGGQGGEKLFF. The CDR3 coding sequence is TGTGCCAGCAGCGGGGGACAGGGTGGTGAAAAACTGTTTTTT.

V is TRBV7-9 and J is TRBJ2-7; TRBD1 agrees at 7 bases. The J segment lost 4 bases and the V segment lost 6 bases, leaving 6 bases of the junction unmatched. The CDR3 is 13 residues long. Germline CDR1 is SEHNR and CDR2 is FQNEAQ (reference sequence). The chain's CDR3 is CASRGDSTYEQYF. For the CDR3, the DNA is TGTGCCAGCAGAGGGGACAGTACTTACGAGCAGTACTTC.

J is TRBJ2-5 and V is TRBV7-2; TRBD1 matches at 8 bases. V dropped 1 base and J dropped 5; count of bases not matched to a gene: 6. CDR1 and CDR2 from the germline V gene are SGHTA and FQGNSA. The CDR3 loop spans 15 amino acids. This CDR3 reads CASSLGTGYEETQYF. The CDR3 bases are TGTGCCAGCAGCTTAGGGACAGGGTACGAGGAGACCCAGTACTTC.

The rearrangement links TRBV6-5 to TRBJ1-3; D possibly corresponds to TRBD1 (5 bases). CDR3 length: 15 residues. CDR1 is MNHEY and CDR2 is SVGAGI in the germline V gene. The V gene lost 6 bases and the J gene lost 0 bases, with 12 bases spanning the gap. The CDR3 is CASSNTGHSGNTIYF. CDR3 bases: TGTGCCAGCAGCAACACAGGTCACTCTGGAAACACCATATATTTT.

This clone was found a few times. The rearrangement joins TRBV4-2 to TRBJ1-2; no clear D. This CDR3 is built from 14 residues. Trimming took off 0 bases at V and 6 bases at J, with 11 bases between the two ends. Germline assignment: CDR1 LGHNA and CDR2 YNFKEQ. CDR3 sequence: CASSQDGRGNGYTF. The CDR3, as DNA: TGTGCCAGCAGCCAAGATGGGAGAGGGAATGGCTACACCTTC.

The chain joins TRBV29-1 to TRBJ1-2; 9 bases are shared with TRBD1. Unmatched junction bases numbered 5, after V lost 6 bases and J lost 3 bases. CDR3 length: 13 residues. In germline, CDR1 is SQVTM, CDR2 ANQGSEA. The DNA of the CDR3 is TGCAGCGTCTCAACAGGGGGCGACTATGGCTACACCTTC. It yields the protein CSVSTGGDYGYTF.

This clone was seen only a few times. The rearrangement links TRBV30 to TRBJ1-2; D is possibly TRBD1 (6 bases). CDR3 size: 13 residues. V lost 5 bases and J lost 8, with 18 bases in between. Germline V gene data show CDR1 as GTSNPN and CDR2 as SVGIG (reference sequence). CDR3 sequence: CAWSFPGHGGYTF. CDR3 in DNA: TGTGCCTGGTCGTTCCCGGGACACGGAGGCTACACCTTC.

On this clone: This CDR3 is also generated by other DNA sequences in the sample. This chain links TRBV5-6 with TRBJ1-6, with D possibly being TRBD1 (5 bases). Between the trimmed V and J ends, which lost 1 base and 9 bases, there was a span of 11 bases. This CDR3 has 14 residues. Germline V gene sequence: CDR1 SGHDT, CDR2 YYEEEE. The CDR3 nucleotides read TGTGCCAGCAGCTTGCAAGGGGTCGGTTCACCCCTCCACTTT. Translating gives CASSLQGVGSPLHF.

This rearrangement joins TRBV25-1 to TRBJ1-2; 12 bases agree with TRBD1. This CDR3 comprises 16 residues. CDR1 MGHDK and CDR2 SYGVNS come from the germline V gene. V dropped 3 bases and J dropped 5; count of bases not matched to a gene: 7. CDR3 DNA sequence: TGTGCCAGCAGTGATCGGGACAGGGGGCGCTTGTATGGCTACACCTTC. Residues: CASSDRDRGRLYGYTF.

V gene TRBV5-1 combines with J gene TRBJ1-2; weak D call: TRBD1 (6 bases). The CDR3 has 13 residues. V was clipped by 0 bases and J by 6 bases, with 9 bases between them. The germline V gene encodes CDR1 SGHRS and CDR2 YFSETQ. CDR3 protein: CASSLGQANGYTF. In DNA, the CDR3 is TGCGCCAGCAGCTTGGGACAGGCTAATGGCTACACCTTC.

The CDR3 here is CASSQFGGAGQPQHF. The CDR3 nucleotides read TGCGCCAGCAGCCAATTCGGGGGCGCGGGACAGCCCCAGCATTTT. The J gene is TRBJ1-5, the V gene TRBV4-1, with D perhaps TRBD1 (6 bases). This CDR3 comprises 15 residues. Germline V lookup: CDR1 MGHRA, CDR2 YSYEKL. V shed 2 bases and J shed 7 bases, with 15 bases lying between them.

The genes are TRBV30 and TRBJ2-6; D is unresolved. V was pared by 4 bases and J by 0 bases, with 7 bases between. The germline CDR1 and CDR2 sequences are GTSNPN and SVGIG (reference sequence). This CDR3 contains 14 residues. CDR3 residues: CAWKRISGANVLTF. CDR3 nucleotides: TGTGCCTGGAAAAGGATCTCTGGGGCCAACGTCCTGACTTTC.

This chain connects TRBV18 to TRBJ1-5; D remains ambiguous. Trimming left V 3 bases short and J 7 bases short, with 10 bases between. Germline V gives CDR1 KGHSH, CDR2 LQKENI. The CDR3 is 13 amino acids. Here the CDR3 DNA reads TGTGCCAGCTCACCGAGCCCCGGGCAGCCCCAGCATTTT. Protein sequence: CASSPSPGQPQHF.

The chain has TRBV10-2 and TRBJ2-1; weak D call: TRBD1 (5 bases). In germline, CDR1 is WSHSY, CDR2 SAAADI. Between the trimmed V and J ends, which lost 6 bases and 3 bases, there was a span of 9 bases. The CDR3 spans 13 residues. CDR3 in DNA: TGCGCCAGCAGAATAGACAGCTACAATGAGCAGTTCTTC. Its translation: CASRIDSYNEQFF.

This clone turned up a few times. The rearrangement links TRBV7-3 to TRBJ1-2; a weak D match, TRBD1 (6 bases). The germline V and J ends were trimmed by 0 bases and 4 bases, with 15 bases remaining between them. Per the germline V gene, CDR1 is SGHTA and CDR2 is FQGTGA. This CDR3 contains 16 residues. The CDR3: CASSLTPTGIAYGYTF. The DNA of the CDR3 is TGTGCCAGCAGCTTAACGCCGACAGGTATTGCCTATGGCTACACCTTC.

CDR3 protein: CASSLSGQGKAYGYTF. CDR3 DNA sequence: TGTGCCAGCAGTTTATCGGGGCAGGGAAAGGCCTATGGCTACACCTTC. The chain combines TRBV28 with TRBJ1-2, with D perhaps matching TRBD1 (5 bases). This CDR3 is 16 amino acids long. Per germline, CDR1 MDHEN and CDR2 SYDVKM. The V end lost 1 base, the J end lost 4 bases, and 16 bases lay between the germline ends.

The chain links TRBV7-9 to TRBJ2-7; TRBD2 aligns across 11 bases. CDR1 SEHNR and CDR2 FQNEAQ come from the germline V gene (reference sequence). The CDR3 contains 17 residues. V gave up 1 base and J gave up 3 bases; unmatched junction bases: 8. CDR3 protein: CASSLGGLAGGSYEQYF. CDR3 sequence (DNA): TGTGCCAGCAGCTTAGGGGGTCTAGCGGGAGGTAGCTACGAGCAGTACTTC.

V gene TRBV4-3 combines with J gene TRBJ1-2; D is possibly TRBD1 (5 bases). CDR1 and CDR2 (germline): LGHNA, YSLEER. V was cut by 3 bases and J by 3 bases, with 8 bases left in between. This CDR3 is 13 amino acids long. The DNA of the CDR3 is TGCGCCAGCAGCCACCAGGGAGACTATGGCTACACCTTC. It translates to CASSHQGDYGYTF.

The chain has TRBV27 and TRBJ1-1; 7 positions match TRBD1. The CDR3 extends over 13 amino acids. The V and J ends lost 7 bases and 6 bases, in that order; junction bases with no gene match: 8. Germline CDR1 MNHEY, CDR2 SMNVEV (reference sequence). Written as DNA, the CDR3 is TGTGCCAGCAAAAAACAGGGGCTGGCTGAAGCTTTCTTT. Residues: CASKKQGLAEAFF.